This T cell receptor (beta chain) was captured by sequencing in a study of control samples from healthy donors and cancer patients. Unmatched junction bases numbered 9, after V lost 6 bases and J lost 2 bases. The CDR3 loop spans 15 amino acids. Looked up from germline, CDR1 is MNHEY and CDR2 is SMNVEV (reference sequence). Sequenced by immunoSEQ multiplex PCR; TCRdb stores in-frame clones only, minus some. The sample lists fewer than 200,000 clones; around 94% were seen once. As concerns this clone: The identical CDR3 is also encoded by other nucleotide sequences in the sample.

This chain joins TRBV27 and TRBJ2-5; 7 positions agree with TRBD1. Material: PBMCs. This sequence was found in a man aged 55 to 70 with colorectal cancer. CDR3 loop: CASSDIQGSQETQYF. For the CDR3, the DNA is TGTGCCAGCAGCGATATACAGGGGTCTCAAGAGACCCAGTACTTC.